This T cell receptor beta chain stems from a study of identical twins. Concerning this clonotype itself: Antigen unknown.

Germline CDR1 and CDR2: SGHRS and YFSETQ. V was trimmed by 4 bases and J by 6 bases, leaving 22 bases between them. This CDR3 is 16 amino acids long. TCRdb reprocessed the 5' RACE reads via MiXCR and lists one record per CDR3 protein. The sample lists under 300,000 distinct CDR3 sequences; over 11% were seen once. Findings and limits, study-wide: Clonotypes of the beta chain that were abundant in cord blood carried fewer insertions (memory repertoires showed none). Without tracking the same donors, conclusions rested on cross-sectional statistical analysis.

The V and J genes are TRBV5-1 and TRBJ1-2; D not resolved. The TCR originated in a woman between 18 and 29 years old in good health. Input material: memory (CD45RO+) T cells sorted from blood. This CDR3 is CASSDRQGKEANGYTF. The CDR3 region has the DNA TGCGCCAGCAGCGATCGACAAGGGAAAGAGGCTAATGGCTACACCTTC.